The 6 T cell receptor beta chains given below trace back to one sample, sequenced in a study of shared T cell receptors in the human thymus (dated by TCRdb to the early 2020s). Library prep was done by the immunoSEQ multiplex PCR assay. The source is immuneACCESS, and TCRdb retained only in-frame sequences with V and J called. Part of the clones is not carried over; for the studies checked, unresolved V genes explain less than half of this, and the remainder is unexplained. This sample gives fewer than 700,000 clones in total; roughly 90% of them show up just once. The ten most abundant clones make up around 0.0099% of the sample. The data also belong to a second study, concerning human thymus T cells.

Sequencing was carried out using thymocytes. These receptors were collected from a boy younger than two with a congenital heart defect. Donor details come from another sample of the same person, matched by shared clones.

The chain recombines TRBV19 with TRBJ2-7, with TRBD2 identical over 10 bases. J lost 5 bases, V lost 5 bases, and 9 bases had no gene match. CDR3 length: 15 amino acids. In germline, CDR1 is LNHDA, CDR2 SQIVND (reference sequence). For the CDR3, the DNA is TGTGCCAGTAGTGCGGGCCTAGCGGGAGCCGACGAGCAGTACTTC. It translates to CASSAGLAGADEQYF.

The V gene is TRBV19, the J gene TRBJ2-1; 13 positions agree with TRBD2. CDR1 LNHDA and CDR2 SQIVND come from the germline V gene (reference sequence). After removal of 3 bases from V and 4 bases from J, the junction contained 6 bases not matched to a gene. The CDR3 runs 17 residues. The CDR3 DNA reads TGTGCCAGTAGTATCCGGACTAGCGGGAGAGATTACAATGAGCAGTTCTTC. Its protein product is CASSIRTSGRDYNEQFF.

The CDR3, as DNA: TGTGCCAGCAGTGCGGCGGACTTAACATCGCTTGATTACAATGAGCAGTTCTTC. As protein: CASSAADLTSLDYNEQFF. The chain couples TRBV6-1 to TRBJ2-1; D perhaps matches TRBD2 (5 bases). This CDR3 contains 18 residues. Germline loops: CDR1 MNHNS, CDR2 SASEGT. Between the trimmed V and J ends, which lost 4 bases and 4 bases, there was a span of 23 bases.

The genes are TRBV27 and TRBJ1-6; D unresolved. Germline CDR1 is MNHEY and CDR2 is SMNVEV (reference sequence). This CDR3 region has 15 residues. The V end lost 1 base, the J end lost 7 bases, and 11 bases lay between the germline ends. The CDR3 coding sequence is TGTGCCAGCAGTTTATGGGCAGGCGGGAATTCACCCCTCCACTTT. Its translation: CASSLWAGGNSPLHF.

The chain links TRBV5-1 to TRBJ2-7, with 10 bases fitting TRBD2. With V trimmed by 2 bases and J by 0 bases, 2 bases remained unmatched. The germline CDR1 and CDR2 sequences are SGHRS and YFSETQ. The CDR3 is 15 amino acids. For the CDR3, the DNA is TGCGCCAGCAGCTTAGGACTAGCGGTCTCCTACGAGCAGTACTTC. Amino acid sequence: CASSLGLAVSYEQYF.

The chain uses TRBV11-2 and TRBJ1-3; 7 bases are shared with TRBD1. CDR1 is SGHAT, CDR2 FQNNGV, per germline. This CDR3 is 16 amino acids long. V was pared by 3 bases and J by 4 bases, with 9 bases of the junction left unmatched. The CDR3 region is CASSLGEQGSGNTIYF. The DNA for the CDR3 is TGTGCCAGCAGCTTGGGAGAACAGGGGAGCGGAAACACCATATATTTT.